The 21 T cell receptor beta chains reported below all come from one sample, sequenced in a study of response to subunit inactivated influenza vaccine. TCRdb redid the calling of the RT-PCR reads with MiXCR, one entry per CDR3 protein. The sample includes 600,000 to 850,000 distinct CDR3 sequences, 14% of them seen just once. Sequenced material: PBMCs from blood, taken less than 15 days before vaccination. The source of these receptors is a man aged 45-65 years who received an inactivated influenza vaccine.

J is TRBJ2-3 and V is TRBV12-3 or TRBV12-4, with D perhaps TRBD1 (6 bases). This CDR3 is 16 amino acids long. Trimming stripped 5 bases from V and 6 bases from J, with 21 bases between. CDR3: CASSRRTRHQGDTQYF. The CDR3 DNA sequence: TGTGCCAGCAGTCGGCGGACTCGACACCAGGGGGATACGCAGTATTTT.

The chain employs TRBV20-1 and TRBJ1-5; the D gene is possibly TRBD1 (6 bases). Germline V CDR1 and CDR2: DFQATT, SNEGSKA (reference sequence). The CDR3 totals 14 residues. V was shortened by 0 bases and J by 4 bases, with 10 bases between the two germline ends. CDR3: CSAREGGPNQPQHF. The CDR3 nucleotides read TGCAGTGCTAGAGAAGGGGGGCCAAATCAGCCCCAGCATTTT.

This clonotype was detected ten times or more. This chain's CDR3 is CAIKSTGQASYEQYF. The CDR3 nucleotides read TGTGCCATCAAATCAACGGGACAGGCCTCCTACGAGCAGTACTTC. This chain connects TRBV10-3 to TRBJ2-7, with 8 bases fitting TRBD1. CDR3 length equals 15 residues. Germline assignment: CDR1 ENHRY and CDR2 SYGVKD. V gave up 7 bases and J gave up 0 bases; unmatched junction bases: 8.

This clonotype was counted only a few times. The chain has TRBV6-2 or TRBV6-3 and TRBJ1-5, with 9 nucleotides matching TRBD1. V shed 4 bases and J 2 bases; nucleotides not matched to a gene: 6. The CDR3 length is 16 residues. Germline CDR1 and CDR2: MNHEY and SVGEGT. The CDR3 region has the DNA TGTGCCAGCAGTTCCTGGGGACAGGGAGGCAATCAGCCCCAGCATTTT. Residues: CASSSWGQGGNQPQHF.

The genes are TRBV12-3 or TRBV12-4 and TRBJ1-4, with no clear D. CDR3 length: 14 residues. V was trimmed by 6 bases and J by 4 bases, leaving 12 bases between them. The CDR3 DNA follows: TGTGCCAGCAGACCGGGATCGCATAATGAAAAACTGTTTTTT. Residues: CASRPGSHNEKLFF.

In its sample, this clonotype was seen many times. The chain has TRBV3-1 and TRBJ1-5, with no clear D. Germline V gene sequence: CDR1 LGHDT, CDR2 YNNKEL (reference sequence). V was trimmed by 1 base and J by 4 bases, leaving 5 bases between them. This CDR3 is built from 13 residues. The CDR3 DNA sequence: TGTGCCAGCAGCCAAGGGATTAATCAGCCCCAGCATTTT. As protein: CASSQGINQPQHF.

On this clonotype itself: This may be a read error, as it is one base from a much larger clone. J is TRBJ1-3 and V is TRBV29-1, with 9 nucleotides matching TRBD1. Germline CDR1 and CDR2: SQVTM and ANQGSEA. This CDR3 contains 14 residues. This CDR3 reads CSIEGTGPGNTIYF. The CDR3 bases are TGCAGCATTGAAGGGACAGGGCCTGGAAACACCATATATTTT. Using reference TRBV29-1 and TRBJ1-3 for the parts outside the CDR3, the full variable domain is SAVISQKPSRDICQRGTSLTIQCQVDSQVTMMFWYRQQPGQSLTLIATANQGSEATYESGFVIDKFPISRPNLTFSTLTVSNMSPEDSSIYLCSIEGTGPGNTIYFGEGSWLTVV.

The chain couples TRBV7-9 to TRBJ1-4, with unresolved D. The V gene lost 2 bases and the J gene lost 0 bases, with 7 bases spanning the gap. This CDR3 has 15 amino acids. Germline-derived CDR1 and CDR2 are SEHNR and FQNEAQ (reference sequence). The CDR3 DNA sequence: TGTGCCAGCAGCTTATATCTTGCAACTAATGAAAAACTGTTTTTT. The encoded protein is CASSLYLATNEKLFF.

This clonotype has more than one count but fewer than ten. The gene calls are TRBV12-3 or TRBV12-4 and TRBJ2-3; D is undetermined. CDR3 size: 14 residues. V was cut by 3 bases and J by 5 bases, with 12 bases left in between. CDR3 region: CASSFTLHQDTQYF. Here the CDR3 DNA reads TGTGCCAGCAGTTTCACTCTACACCAAGATACGCAGTATTTT.

This clonotype was detected only once. The rearrangement links TRBV20-1 to TRBJ2-7; 10 positions agree with TRBD1. CDR3 size: 15 residues. Trimming cost V 5 bases and J 3 bases; bases outside gene matches: 10. Germline V gene lookup returns CDR1 DFQATT and CDR2 SNEGSKA (reference sequence). The CDR3 spells CSAFPGQGRLYEQYF. The CDR3, as DNA: TGCAGTGCTTTTCCGGGACAGGGGCGACTCTACGAGCAGTACTTC.

For this clonotype: A read error may account for a junction end that differs from germline. V gene TRBV10-3 combines with J gene TRBJ1-1, with D possibly being TRBD1 (5 bases). CDR1 and CDR2 (germline): ENHRY, SYGVKD. The CDR3 extends over 12 amino acids. CDR3 in amino acids: CAISSRTYEAFF. CDR3 coding DNA: TGTGCCATCAGTTCCCGGACATACGAAGCATTCTTT.

This clonotype was picked up many times. The genes are TRBV28 and TRBJ2-3; D uncertain. V was clipped by 3 bases and J by 7 bases, with 8 bases between them. CDR1 and CDR2 from the germline V gene are MDHEN and SYDVKM. The CDR3 totals 12 residues. CDR3 region: CASSFSGNTQYF. CDR3 bases: TGTGCCAGCAGTTTTAGTGGTAATACGCAGTATTTT.

This clonotype was seen many times. CDR3 coding DNA: TGTGCCAGCAGCCAACTGGGAGAGACCCAGTACTTC. Translation: CASSQLGETQYF. This chain links TRBV3-1 with TRBJ2-5; no definite D call. V lost 2 bases and J lost 4, with 5 bases in between. The CDR3 sequence is 12 residues long. CDR1 is LGHDT, CDR2 YNNKEL, per germline (reference sequence).

The rearrangement joins TRBV7-9 to TRBJ2-7, with D possibly being TRBD2 (6 bases). The germline CDR1 and CDR2 sequences are SEHNR and FQNEAQ (reference sequence). Trimming removed 5 bases from V and 7 bases from J, with 18 bases in between. The CDR3 extends over 14 amino acids. The CDR3 sequence is CASSAGTSSWEQYF. The CDR3, as DNA: TGTGCCAGCAGCGCGGGAACTAGCTCGTGGGAGCAGTACTTC. The full variable domain, completed using reference TRBV7-9 and TRBJ2-7, is DTGVSQNPRHKITKRGQNVTFRCDPISEHNRLYWYRQTLGQGPEFLTYFQNEAQLEKSRLLSDRFSAERPKGSFSTLEIQRTEQGDSAMYLCASSAGTSSWEQYFGPGTRLTVT.

The genes are TRBV7-9 and TRBJ2-7; 7 nucleotides align to TRBD1. The V segment lost 6 bases and the J segment 6 bases; nucleotides outside the gene matches: 8. Germline CDR1 reads SEHNR; CDR2 reads FQNEAQ (reference sequence). The CDR3 loop spans 13 amino acids. CDR3 DNA sequence: TGTGCCAGCAGATTGGGACAGCTAAGCGAGCAGTACTTC. Amino acids: CASRLGQLSEQYF. The variable domain in full, completed from reference TRBV7-9 and TRBJ2-7, reads DTGVSQNPRHKITKRGQNVTFRCDPISEHNRLYWYRQTLGQGPEFLTYFQNEAQLEKSRLLSDRFSAERPKGSFSTLEIQRTEQGDSAMYLCASRLGQLSEQYFGPGTRLTVT.

The rearrangement joins TRBV6-1 to TRBJ2-1; 7 bases map to TRBD1. The J segment lost 7 bases and the V segment lost 8 bases, leaving 17 bases of the junction unmatched. This CDR3 is built from 16 residues. The germline V gene encodes CDR1 MNHNS and CDR2 SASEGT. Here the CDR3 DNA reads TGTGCCAGCTCTCCAACTGGCAGGGGGTATTGGAATGAGCAGTTCTTC. As protein: CASSPTGRGYWNEQFF.

This clonotype has more than one count but fewer than ten. This rearrangement joins TRBV6-5 to TRBJ1-2, with 7 positions matching TRBD1. The CDR3 has 15 residues. CDR1 MNHEY and CDR2 SVGAGI come from the germline V gene. The junction had 6 bases not matched to a gene; V was cut back by 2 bases and J by 3 bases. CDR3 sequence reads: CASSYDSTGYYGYTF. In nucleotides, the CDR3 is TGTGCCAGCAGTTACGACTCGACAGGGTACTATGGCTACACCTTC.

This clonotype was counted a few times. The V gene is TRBV7-9, the J gene TRBJ2-7; the match to TRBD2 covers 8 bases. Germline V gene lookup returns CDR1 SEHNR and CDR2 FQNEAQ (reference sequence). The CDR3 sequence is 17 residues long. The V segment lost 3 bases and the J segment 0 bases; nucleotides outside the gene matches: 10. The CDR3 spells CASSFSLAVQPSYEQYF. Written as DNA, the CDR3 is TGTGCCAGCAGCTTTTCACTAGCGGTTCAACCCTCCTACGAGCAGTACTTC.

This clonotype has at least ten counts. The chain uses TRBV12-3 or TRBV12-4 and TRBJ2-1; TRBD1 or TRBD2 may be the D gene (5 bases each). This CDR3 has 14 amino acids. Trimming removed 6 bases at V and 8 bases at J, with 17 bases between. The CDR3 region is CASRTGTYRDEQFF. CDR3 DNA: TGTGCCAGCAGAACCGGGACGTATCGGGATGAGCAGTTCTTC.

The V and J genes are TRBV7-8 and TRBJ2-3; D perhaps matches TRBD2 (5 bases). There are 15 residues in the CDR3. Deletions cut 5 bases from V and 1 base from J, with 13 bases between. In germline, CDR1 is SGHVS, CDR2 FQNEAQ. DNA for the CDR3: TGTGCCAGCAGCCCTGGGCGGACTGGCACAGATACGCAGTATTTT. This encodes CASSPGRTGTDTQYF.

This clonotype was seen more than once but under ten times. The chain combines TRBV20-1 with TRBJ1-2; D gene ambiguous. V gave up 4 bases and J gave up 2 bases, with 5 bases separating them. The CDR3 is made up of 11 amino acids. Germline V gene lookup returns CDR1 DFQATT and CDR2 SNEGSKA (reference sequence). The CDR3: CSATSNYGYTF. The DNA of the CDR3 is TGCAGTGCTACCTCGAACTATGGCTACACCTTC.